This entry lists 24 T cell receptor beta chains sequenced from one sample in a study of shared clonotypes between healthy human individuals. As defined, naive CD8 cells were CD45RO-negative and positively selected for CCR7, with terminally differentiated effector memory CD45RA+ cells excluded. Here immunoSEQ multiplex PCR was the method, and the copy in TCRdb shows in-frame clones only, minus some. Of about 2 million clones in the sample, approximately 94% were seen once. Sequencing was done on a sample of naive CD8+ T cells sorted from blood. The receptors shown here come from a man between 18 and 29 years old in good health.

The gene calls are TRBV6-4 and TRBJ2-1, with D possibly matching TRBD2 (5 bases). The length of the CDR3 is 13 residues. The V end lost 1 base, the J end lost 6 bases, and 7 bases lay between the germline ends. The germline gives CDR1 MRHNA, CDR2 SNTAGT. CDR3 in amino acids: CASSDLAGNEQFF. CDR3 nucleotides: TGTGCCAGCAGTGACTTGGCGGGCAATGAGCAGTTCTTC.

The chain carries TRBV4-1 and TRBJ2-6; D is undetermined. Germline-derived CDR1 and CDR2 are MGHRA and YSYEKL. This CDR3 region has 13 residues. Deletions cut 1 base from V and 8 bases from J, with 6 bases between. The CDR3 DNA is TGCGCCAGCAGCCAAGCCCCATCCAACGTCCTGACTTTC. Its translation is CASSQAPSNVLTF.

This clone was counted a single time. The chain combines TRBV5-5 with TRBJ2-1; D is perhaps TRBD2 (6 bases). The germline CDR1 and CDR2 sequences are SGHKS and YYEKEE (reference sequence). The CDR3 extends over 15 amino acids. V was pared by 6 bases and J by 3 bases, with 16 bases between. The CDR3 DNA is TGTGCCAGCACCCCGTACCCGGGGGACTACAATGAGCAGTTCTTC. Translated, it gives CASTPYPGDYNEQFF.

The rearrangement links TRBV2 to TRBJ2-5; D ambiguous. The CDR3 length is 13 residues. The ends were cut back, 6 bases at V and 4 bases at J, with 12 bases in the middle. Germline loops: CDR1 SNHLY, CDR2 FYNNEI. CDR3 loop: CASRGKVTETQYF. The CDR3 region has the DNA TGTGCCAGCAGGGGGAAAGTGACAGAGACCCAGTACTTC.

This clone was counted once. V and J are TRBV6-1 and TRBJ2-7; weak D call: TRBD1 (6 bases). CDR3 length equals 12 residues. V lost 5 bases, J lost 3 bases, and 8 bases lay in between. CDR1 and CDR2 (germline): MNHNS, SASEGT. CDR3 bases: TGTGCCAGCAGTTCAGGGGTCTACGAGCAGTACTTC. Translating gives CASSSGVYEQYF.

The chain is built from TRBV5-6 and TRBJ1-2; D gene unclear. The CDR3 length is 14 residues. The germline V and J ends were trimmed by 0 bases and 3 bases, with 9 bases remaining between them. The germline V gene has CDR1 SGHDT and CDR2 YYEEEE. Written as DNA, the CDR3 is TGTGCCAGCAGCTTGGGGGCCAGCGACTATGGCTACACCTTC. Translation: CASSLGASDYGYTF.

V is TRBV29-1 and J is TRBJ2-5; a weak D match, TRBD1 (6 bases). The CDR3 is made up of 16 amino acids. Germline loops: CDR1 SQVTM, CDR2 ANQGSEA. The ends were cut back, 0 bases at V and 5 bases at J, with 19 bases in the middle. CDR3: CSVEDRRGFVGETQYF. CDR3 DNA sequence: TGCAGCGTTGAAGATCGCAGGGGATTCGTCGGGGAGACCCAGTACTTC. Based on the CDR3 plus reference TRBV29-1 and TRBJ2-5, the full variable domain is SAVISQKPSRDICQRGTSLTIQCQVDSQVTMMFWYRQQPGQSLTLIATANQGSEATYESGFVIDKFPISRPNLTFSTLTVSNMSPEDSSIYLCSVEDRRGFVGETQYFGPGTRLLVL.

The table lists this clone with a count of one. The chain is built from TRBV4-1 and TRBJ2-2; no firm D call. The CDR3 is 16 amino acids. V was shortened by 0 bases and J by 4 bases, with 12 bases between the two germline ends. Germline-derived CDR1 and CDR2 are MGHRA and YSYEKL. CDR3 sequence reads: CASSQDPLPGTGELFF. CDR3 nucleotide sequence: TGCGCCAGCAGCCAAGATCCACTTCCGGGCACCGGGGAGCTGTTTTTT.

The gene calls are TRBV4-1 and TRBJ2-1; 11 bases fit TRBD2. The ends lost 4 bases at V and 4 bases at J; junction bases unmatched: 9. CDR3 length: 17 residues. CDR1 is MGHRA, CDR2 YSYEKL, per germline. Here the CDR3 reads CASSLKATSGDYNEQFF. In DNA form, the CDR3 reads TGCGCCAGCAGCCTCAAAGCGACTAGCGGGGATTACAATGAGCAGTTCTTC.

The rearrangement uses TRBV4-1 and TRBJ1-2; tentatively, D is TRBD1 (5 bases). The CDR3 extends over 15 amino acids. V was clipped by 4 bases and J by 4 bases, with 16 bases between them. CDR1 is MGHRA, CDR2 YSYEKL, per germline. CDR3 residues: CASSRPGTDVYGYTF. The DNA of the CDR3 is TGCGCCAGCAGCCGACCCGGGACGGATGTCTATGGCTACACCTTC.

The V gene is TRBV5-6, the J gene TRBJ1-4; D gene ambiguous. The CDR3 is 15 residues long. Germline CDR1 is SGHDT and CDR2 is YYEEEE. V dropped 2 bases and J dropped 3 bases, with 11 bases sitting between them. This CDR3 is CASSLGRAPNEKLFF. For the CDR3, the DNA is TGTGCCAGCAGCTTAGGGCGGGCTCCTAATGAAAAACTGTTTTTT.

The rearrangement links TRBV29-1 to TRBJ2-5, with 7 positions matching TRBD1. The V gene's germline CDR1 is SQVTM and CDR2 ANQGSEA. V dropped 4 bases and J dropped 4; count of bases not matched to a gene: 9. This CDR3 is built from 14 residues. CDR3 sequence reads: CSVAGQGVGETQYF. The CDR3, as DNA: TGCAGCGTTGCTGGGCAGGGGGTCGGAGAGACCCAGTACTTC.

The chain links TRBV11-2 to TRBJ1-6; possible D gene TRBD1, 5 bases. Germline CDR1 SGHAT, CDR2 FQNNGV. The CDR3 contains 13 residues. Trimming removed 2 bases from V and 13 bases from J, with 12 bases in between. This chain's CDR3 is CASSLIQGSPLHF. As DNA, the CDR3 is TGTGCCAGCAGCTTAATCCAGGGCTCGCCCCTCCACTTT.

This chain connects TRBV7-9 to TRBJ2-2; the D gene is possibly TRBD1 (5 bases). Germline-derived CDR1 and CDR2 are SEHNR and FQNEAQ (reference sequence). The CDR3 extends over 16 amino acids. Trimming pared 3 bases from V and 1 base from J, leaving 12 bases between. In nucleotides, the CDR3 is TGTGCCAGCAGCTTCCCTGGACACCAGAACACCGGGGAGCTGTTTTTT. Its protein is CASSFPGHQNTGELFF.

This clone was picked up a small number of times. Other DNA sequences in this sample translate to the same CDR3. This chain connects TRBV7-9 to TRBJ1-2; 9 bases line up with TRBD1. Per germline, CDR1 SEHNR and CDR2 FQNEAQ (reference sequence). V was pared by 5 bases and J by 5 bases, with 3 bases of the junction left unmatched. There are 13 residues in the CDR3. This CDR3 is CASSAGTGYGYTF. For the CDR3, the DNA is TGTGCCAGCAGCGCCGGGACAGGGTATGGCTACACCTTC.

This sequence joins TRBV19 and TRBJ1-1, with D perhaps TRBD1 (5 bases). CDR3 size: 11 residues. V lost 6 bases and J lost 6, with 8 bases in between. Per germline, CDR1 LNHDA and CDR2 SQIVND (reference sequence). The CDR3 bases are TGTGCCAGTAGCCAGGGTTCTGAAGCTTTCTTT. This sequence encodes CASSQGSEAFF.

Only one count was recorded for this clone. The chain carries TRBV5-1 and TRBJ2-7; no reliable D call. V was clipped by 5 bases and J by 5 bases, with 14 bases between them. The CDR3 covers 13 residues. Germline V CDR1 and CDR2: SGHRS, YFSETQ. The CDR3 reads CASSPGLADEQYF. CDR3 DNA: TGCGCCAGCAGTCCGGGCCTGGCGGACGAGCAGTACTTC.

This clone was found once. The CDR3 nucleotides read TGTGCCTGGTCGGGACTTCCGACAGATACGCAGTATTTT. Translation gives CAWSGLPTDTQYF. The chain combines TRBV30 with TRBJ2-3; a possible D gene is TRBD2 (6 bases). Trimming pared 5 bases from V and 3 bases from J, leaving 12 bases between. Per the germline V gene, CDR1 is GTSNPN and CDR2 is SVGIG (reference sequence). The CDR3 is made up of 13 amino acids.

The V gene is TRBV6-5, the J gene TRBJ1-5, with D uncertain. Per germline, CDR1 MNHEY and CDR2 SVGAGI. This CDR3 contains 15 residues. V was trimmed by 2 bases and J by 0 bases, leaving 8 bases between them. The DNA of the CDR3 is TGTGCCAGCAGTTACGACGGGGTTAGCAATCAGCCCCAGCATTTT. It yields the protein CASSYDGVSNQPQHF.

V is TRBV5-4 and J is TRBJ1-2, with D unresolved. This CDR3 contains 11 residues. V was trimmed by 0 bases and J by 10 bases, leaving 7 bases between them. Germline V lookup: CDR1 SGHNT, CDR2 YYREEE (reference sequence). CDR3 amino acids: CASSLVGDYTF. CDR3 nucleotides: TGTGCCAGCAGCTTGGTCGGGGACTACACCTTC.

This chain connects TRBV5-6 to TRBJ1-2; 9 positions match TRBD1. This CDR3 contains 13 residues. The V and J ends lost 4 bases and 8 bases, in that order; junction bases with no gene match: 6. The germline gives CDR1 SGHDT, CDR2 YYEEEE. The CDR3 DNA is TGTGCCAGCAGCACCGGGACAGGGCACGGCTACACCTTC. Its translation: CASSTGTGHGYTF.

Written as DNA, the CDR3 is TGTGCCAGCAGGCGGGAGCTAATGATGTACTACACCTTC. Translating it yields CASRRELMMYYTF. This chain uses TRBV28 with TRBJ1-2; D is unclear. Germline CDR1 is MDHEN and CDR2 is SYDVKM. Trimming took 6 bases from V and 10 from J, leaving 18 bases between them. This CDR3 has 13 residues.

A few counts support this clone. The chain employs TRBV4-1 and TRBJ1-5; perhaps TRBD1 as D (6 bases). Trimming removed 4 bases from V and 3 bases from J, with 10 bases in between. Germline CDR1 and CDR2: MGHRA and YSYEKL. The CDR3 has 14 residues. The CDR3 loop reads CASSPRQDNQPQHF. The CDR3 nucleotides are TGCGCCAGCAGCCCAAGACAGGACAATCAGCCCCAGCATTTT.

J is TRBJ2-7 and V is TRBV25-1; no firm D call. Germline-derived CDR1 and CDR2 are MGHDK and SYGVNS. V was shortened by 7 bases and J by 3 bases, with 16 bases between the two germline ends. The CDR3 is 14 amino acids. The CDR3 protein is CASMDELQNYEQYF. CDR3 in DNA: TGTGCCAGCATGGATGAGCTCCAGAACTACGAGCAGTACTTC.